This TCR beta chain was profiled in a study of T-cell memory formation after mild COVID-19. General study findings and limits: Clones which contracted sat mainly in CM and EM if CD4+, and in EMRA if CD8+. A second wave expanding day 15 to 37 was CD4+-biased; contracting clones were balanced. Within pre-infection memory, some responding clones were found, suggesting cross-reactive memory joined.

In the case of this clonotype: The antigen is unknown.

Trimming took 3 bases from V and 6 from J, leaving 6 bases between them. The germline V gene has CDR1 SGDLS and CDR2 YYNGEE. This CDR3 spans 12 amino acids. From 5'RACE with constant-segment primers came TCR alpha and TCR beta cDNA libraries that carried sample barcodes and UMIs. Each CDR3 protein gets one entry after TCRdb re-called the 5' RACE reads with MiXCR. Of some 280,000 distinct CDR3 sequences listed, around 15% were seen once; the top ten hold roughly 25%. The sequence derives from a man between 18 and 29 years old who had mild COVID-19 (a few samples of this study predate the infection). Cell type and time point are not known. The sequencing input was PBMCs or a T cell subset sorted from them (not recorded which). V and J are TRBV9 and TRBJ2-2, with D perhaps TRBD1 (5 bases). Written as DNA, the CDR3 is TGTGCCAGCAGCGAGGGGTCCGGGGAGCTGTTTTTT. It codes for CASSEGSGELFF.